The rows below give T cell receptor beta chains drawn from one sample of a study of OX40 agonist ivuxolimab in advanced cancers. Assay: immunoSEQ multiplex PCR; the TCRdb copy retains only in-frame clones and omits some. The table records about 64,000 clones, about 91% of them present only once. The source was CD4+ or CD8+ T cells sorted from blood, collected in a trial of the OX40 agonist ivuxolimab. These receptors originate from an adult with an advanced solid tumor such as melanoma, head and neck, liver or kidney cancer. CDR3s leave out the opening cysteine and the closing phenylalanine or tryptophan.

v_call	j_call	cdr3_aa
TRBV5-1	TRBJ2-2	ASTDRGGATGELF
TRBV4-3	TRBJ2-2	ASSHYRDTGELF
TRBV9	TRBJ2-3	ASSAGTDTQY
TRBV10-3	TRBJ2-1	AISESSGGNEQF
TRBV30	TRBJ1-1	AWSKQGAKAF
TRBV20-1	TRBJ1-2	SARRQGAYT
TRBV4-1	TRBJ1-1	ASSQAGMGGEAF
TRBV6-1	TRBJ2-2	ASSETGTNTGELF
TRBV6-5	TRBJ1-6	ASMTGAGSPLH
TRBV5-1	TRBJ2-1	ASSATASNEQF
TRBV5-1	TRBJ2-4	ASSLEAGLAKNIQY
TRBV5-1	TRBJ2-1	ASSQGLAGGIYNEQF
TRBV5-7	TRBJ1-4	ASRTGERDEKLF
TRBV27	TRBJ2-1	ASRRLAARINEQF
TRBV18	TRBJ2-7	ASSPRQTYEQY
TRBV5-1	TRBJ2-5	ASSADRLWTQY
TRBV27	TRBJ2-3	ASSLFVTHTTDTQY
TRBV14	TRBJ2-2	ASSQVSTGELF
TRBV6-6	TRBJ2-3	ASGRGPTDTQY
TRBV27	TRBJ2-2	ASSLSILQANTGELF
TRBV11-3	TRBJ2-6	ASSYHDRGYNVLT
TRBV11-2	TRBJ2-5	ASSPRDPSQY
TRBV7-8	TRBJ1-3	ASSTRTGGVGNTIY
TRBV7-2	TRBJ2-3	ASSLTSALDTQY